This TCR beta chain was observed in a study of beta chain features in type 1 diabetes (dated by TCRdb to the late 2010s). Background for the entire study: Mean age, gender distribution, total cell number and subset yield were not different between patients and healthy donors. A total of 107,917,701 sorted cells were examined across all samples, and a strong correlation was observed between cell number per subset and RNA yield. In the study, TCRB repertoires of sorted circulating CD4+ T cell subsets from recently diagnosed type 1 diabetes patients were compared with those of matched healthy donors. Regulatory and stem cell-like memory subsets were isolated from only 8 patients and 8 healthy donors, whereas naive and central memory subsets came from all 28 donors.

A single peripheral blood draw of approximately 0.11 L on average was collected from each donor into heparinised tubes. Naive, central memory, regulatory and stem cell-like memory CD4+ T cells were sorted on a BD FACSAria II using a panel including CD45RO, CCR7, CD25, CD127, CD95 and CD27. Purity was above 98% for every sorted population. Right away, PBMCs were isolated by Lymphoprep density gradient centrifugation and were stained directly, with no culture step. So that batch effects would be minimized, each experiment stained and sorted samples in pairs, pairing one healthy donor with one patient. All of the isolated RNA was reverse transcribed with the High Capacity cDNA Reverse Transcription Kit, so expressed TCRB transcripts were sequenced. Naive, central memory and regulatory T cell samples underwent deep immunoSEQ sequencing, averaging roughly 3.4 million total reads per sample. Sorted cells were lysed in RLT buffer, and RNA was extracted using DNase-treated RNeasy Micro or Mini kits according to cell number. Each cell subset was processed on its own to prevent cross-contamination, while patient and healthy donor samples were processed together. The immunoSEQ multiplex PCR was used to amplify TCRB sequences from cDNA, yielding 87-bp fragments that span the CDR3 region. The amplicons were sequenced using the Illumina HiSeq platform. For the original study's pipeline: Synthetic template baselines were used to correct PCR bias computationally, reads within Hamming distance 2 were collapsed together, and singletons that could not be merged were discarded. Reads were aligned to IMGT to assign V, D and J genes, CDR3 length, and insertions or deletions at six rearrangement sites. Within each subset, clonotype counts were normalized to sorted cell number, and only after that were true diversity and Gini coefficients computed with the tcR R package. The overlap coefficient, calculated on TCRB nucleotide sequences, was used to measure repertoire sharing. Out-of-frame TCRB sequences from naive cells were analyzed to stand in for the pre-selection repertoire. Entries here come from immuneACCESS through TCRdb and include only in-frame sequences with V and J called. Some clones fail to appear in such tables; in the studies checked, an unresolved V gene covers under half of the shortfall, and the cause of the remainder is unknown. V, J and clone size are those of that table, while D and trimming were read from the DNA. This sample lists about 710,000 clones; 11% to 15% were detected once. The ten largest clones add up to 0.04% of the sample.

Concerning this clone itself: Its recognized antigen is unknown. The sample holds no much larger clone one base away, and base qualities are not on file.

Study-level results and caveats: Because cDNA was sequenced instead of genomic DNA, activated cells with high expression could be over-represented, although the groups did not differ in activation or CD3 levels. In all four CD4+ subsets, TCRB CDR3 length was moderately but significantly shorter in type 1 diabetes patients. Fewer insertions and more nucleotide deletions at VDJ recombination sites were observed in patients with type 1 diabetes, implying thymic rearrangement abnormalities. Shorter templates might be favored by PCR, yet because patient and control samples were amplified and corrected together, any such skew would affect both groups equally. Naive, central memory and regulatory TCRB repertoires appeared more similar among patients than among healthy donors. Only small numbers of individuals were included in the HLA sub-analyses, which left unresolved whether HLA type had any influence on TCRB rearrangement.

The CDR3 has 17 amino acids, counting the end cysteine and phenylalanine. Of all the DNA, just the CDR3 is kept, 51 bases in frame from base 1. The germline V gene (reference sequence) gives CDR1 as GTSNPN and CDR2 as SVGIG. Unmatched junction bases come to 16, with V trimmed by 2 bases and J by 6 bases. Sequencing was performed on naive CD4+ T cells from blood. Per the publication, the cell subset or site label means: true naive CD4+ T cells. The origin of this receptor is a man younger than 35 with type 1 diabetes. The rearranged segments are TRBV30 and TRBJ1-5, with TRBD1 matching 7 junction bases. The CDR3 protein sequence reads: CAWSIGQARRLGQPQHF. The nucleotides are TGTGCCTGGAGTATCGGACAGGCACGGAGACTAGGTCAGCCCCAGCATTTT.